This T cell receptor (beta chain) was sequenced in a study of shared clonotypes between healthy human individuals (dated by TCRdb to the early 2020s). In terms of the full investigation: The cohort comprised two women and a few men aged 18 to 49 years. For each donor, CD4 naive and CD4 memory were each given three plates, CD8 naive was given two plates, and CD8 memory was given one plate. To estimate repertoire size and how much clonotype sharing occurs between individuals, the study deeply sequenced the blood TCR repertoires of five healthy adults. Libraries were prepared and TCR repertoires were sequenced by different laboratories using diverse techniques, in order to increase sequencing depth and limit assay-specific biases. Between about 0.85 and 10 billion PBMCs per donor were obtained by leukapheresis.

As for this clone: No antigen is known for it. The input lacks base qualities; no much larger clone sits a single base away.

The CDR3 starts with the cysteine, ends with the phenylalanine, and has 12 residues. CDR3 DNA only is kept here, 36 bases in frame from base 1. Trimming accounts for 4 bases at V and 8 bases at J, while the number of junction bases matched to no gene is 6. The germline V gene gives CDR1 as SQVTM and CDR2 as ANQGSEA. Overall results and qualifications from the work: Even with the large sequencing depth, rarefaction of the sorted-subset datasets indicated that sequencing was incomplete. Sampling was limited to blood, and TCR repertoires in tissue likely differ from TCR repertoires in blood. Compared with non-shared clonotypes, the clonotypes found in all four sorted-subset donors had higher generation probabilities. The small number of donors limited the genetic and exposure-history diversity represented. Estimated clonotype richness was generally larger for naive than for memory subsets. Across a handful of donors, approximately 4.9% of naive CD4, roughly 3.8% of naive CD8, about 2.3% of memory CD4, and approximately 0.4% of memory CD8 clonotypes were shared. Pairwise subsampling indicated that sequencing depth was expected to affect the degree of clonotype sharing among donors.

Healthy HIV-negative adults with no recently reported acute infections or vaccinations were included as donors. All donors were Caucasian adults living in Nashville, Tennessee, USA. CD4+ T cells were enriched by magnetic negative selection, after which naive cells were positively selected on CD45RA and the negative fraction was taken as the memory subset. Blood was collected by leukapheresis, and PBMCs were isolated by Ficoll-Histopaque density gradient centrifugation and then cryopreserved in liquid nitrogen vapor phase. Purity and quantity of every magnetically sorted T cell population were checked by analytical flow cytometry. From each sorted fraction, genomic DNA was isolated and quantified by UV absorbance on a Nanodrop 2000c. Using the deep immunoSEQ assay, TCR CDR3 regions were amplified from genomic DNA by multiplex PCR. Genomic DNA extracted from each cell subset was distributed evenly over all wells of several immunoSEQ 96-well plates, and each plate served as one replicate. For sorted subsets, approximately 200 ng of genomic DNA, equivalent to some 33,000 T cell genomes, went into each replicate PCR. Purified libraries were measured with a Qubit 3.0 fluorometer, size-checked on a Bioanalyzer 2100, and measured again with the KAPA Library Quantification kit. Each immunoSEQ 96-well plate was sequenced on its own single-read 150-cycle Illumina NextSeq 550 flow cell. The paper's processing steps were these. Because only junctional sequences without quality scores were contained in the immunoSEQ output, filtering matching that applied to full-length reads could not be performed. To assign V/J genes and CDR3, sequences were annotated using PyIR, a Python wrapper for IgBLAST v1.9, with IMGT germline references. Any read was removed if the V/J assignment was weak (E-value above 1e-6), the CDR3 was missing, or the read contained stop codons, out-of-frame junctions, or ambiguous translated residues. A V3J clonotype was defined by an identical inferred V gene, J gene, and CDR3 amino acid sequence. Percentage overlap between repertoires was computed as shared unique clonotypes divided by the size of the smaller repertoire. Repertoire richness was assessed with RTK rarefaction, the Chao1 estimator, and Recon v2.1 estimates of unobserved clonotypes. For all TCRbeta clonotypes obtained by the gDNA method from a handful of donors, generation probabilities were computed with OLGA. TCRdb's version of the immuneACCESS table is confined to in-frame rearrangements and falls short of the full clone set. An unresolved V gene accounts for under half of the shortfall where checked; the remainder is of unknown origin. D and trimming were read from the DNA, whereas the V and J calls and clone size are those reported in that table. The sample yields a few million clones; 90% to 95% were counted once. 0.39% of the sample is held by the ten biggest clonotypes.

This clonotype was sampled from a man in his late teens or twenties in good health. Some clones in this sample may be carry-over from other donors' samples. What was sequenced was naive CD4+ T cells from PBMCs. What the cell subset or site label conveys for this sample: CD45RA+ positively selected. The sequence joins TRBV29-1 to TRBJ1-1, and TRBD1 aligns with 8 junction nucleotides. The CDR3 has the sequence CSVAGTGQEAFF. The DNA sequence follows: TGCAGCGTTGCTGGGACAGGCCAGGAAGCTTTCTTT. Beyond the CDR3, the reference TRBV29-1 and TRBJ1-1 genes provide the residues; the full variable domain reads: SAVISQKPSRDICQRGTSLTIQCQVDSQVTMMFWYRQQPGQSLTLIATANQGSEATYESGFVIDKFPISRPNLTFSTLTVSNMSPEDSSIYLCSVAGTGQEAFFGQGTRLTVV.